Given below is one T cell receptor (beta chain) in context. Its antigen is not identified. This sample is part of a study of blood T cells in healthy people across ages. Study-wide findings and caveats: Compared with aged donors, long-lived donors showed fewer expanded clones, suggesting selection.

Primers used in a second PCR of roughly 7 to 12 cycles were a sample-barcoded 5' primer and a J-beta primer mix. TCRdb redid the calling of the 5' RACE reads with MiXCR, one entry per CDR3 protein. Of about 1,500,000 distinct CDR3 sequences listed, over 25% were seen once; the top ten hold roughly 8%. The receptor was derived from a woman in her 30s in good health. Sequenced material: blood.

This CDR3 reads CASTPGRGLSYGYTF. The CDR3 bases are TGTGCCAGCACCCCAGGGAGGGGCTTGTCTTATGGCTACACCTTC. The V call is TRBV12-3 or TRBV12-4, the J call TRBJ1-2; TRBD1 is a possible D gene (5 bases). There are 15 residues in the CDR3. V lost 7 bases to trimming and J lost 5 bases, with 20 bases between them.